This TCR beta chain was sequenced during a study of cytomegalovirus exposure and HLA in healthy donors. Use of 60 Vbeta and 13 Jbeta primers characterized the PCR. Using immunoSEQ multiplex PCR, the repertoire was profiled, and TCRdb retains in-frame clones only, with some absent. The data hold about 170,000 clones, with approximately 59% observed a single time. V lost 2 bases, J lost 4 bases, and 7 bases stayed unmatched. Germline-derived CDR1 and CDR2 are SGHTA and FQGTGA. This CDR3 contains 15 residues. The specimen sequenced was PBMCs. The clonotype was recovered from a man between 35 and 55 years old in good health and CMV-seronegative. The chain is built from TRBV7-3 and TRBJ2-7; 8 bases are shared with TRBD2. CDR3 DNA sequence: TGTGCCAGCAGCTTAGTACGGGAGGGCCGGTACGAGCAGTACTTC. Its translation: CASSLVREGRYEQYF.